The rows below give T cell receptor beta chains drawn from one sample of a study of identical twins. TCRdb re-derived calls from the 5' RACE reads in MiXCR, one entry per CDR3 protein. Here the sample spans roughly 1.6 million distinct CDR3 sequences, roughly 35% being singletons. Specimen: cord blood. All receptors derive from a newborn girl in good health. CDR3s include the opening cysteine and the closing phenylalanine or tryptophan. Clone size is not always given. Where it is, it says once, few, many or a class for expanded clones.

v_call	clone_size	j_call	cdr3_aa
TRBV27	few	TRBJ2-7	CASSLRASGYEQYF
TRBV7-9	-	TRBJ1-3	CASSLRGSGNTVYF
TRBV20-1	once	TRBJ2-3	CSALHGVEDTQYF
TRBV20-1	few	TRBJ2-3	CSARVASYTDTQYF
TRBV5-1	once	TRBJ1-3	CASSGQDSSYGNTIYF
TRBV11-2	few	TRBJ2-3	CASSPTSGRFGDTQYF
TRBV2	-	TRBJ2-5	CASPSEGGTNEQYF
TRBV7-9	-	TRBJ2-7	CASSFKRFYEQYF
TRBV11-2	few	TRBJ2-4	CASSFPYDPGSPSASWAKNIQYF
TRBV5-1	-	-	CASASWDGKNYEQYF
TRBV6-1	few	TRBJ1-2	CASSVRATTPNYGYTF
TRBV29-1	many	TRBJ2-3	CSGRVGYTDTQYF
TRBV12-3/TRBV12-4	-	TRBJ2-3	CASNLGLSTDTQYF
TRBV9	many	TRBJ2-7	CASSSGQATYEQYF
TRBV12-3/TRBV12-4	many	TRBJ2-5	CASSLSGKQYF
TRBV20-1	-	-	CSARALTSGSYNEQYF
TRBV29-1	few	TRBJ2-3	CSVGLAGGQDTQYF
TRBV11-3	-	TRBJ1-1	CASSLGTLTEAFF
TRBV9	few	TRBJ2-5	CASSASLAETQYF
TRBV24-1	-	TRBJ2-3	CATSDLLSSTDTQYF